This T cell receptor beta chain was sequenced for a study of CXCR3-negative and CXCR3-positive naive CD8 T cells (dated by TCRdb to between 2018 and 2021). Background for the entire study: Approximately 140 million TRB reads were obtained in total, roughly 1.5 +/- 0.3 million reads per library. The diversity and physicochemical repertoire analyses included 11 donors pooled from two independent experiments. The TRBV-TRBJ cluster analysis covered naive subsets from several donors and memory cells from 3 donors. Broad study findings and their caveats: Freshly isolated PBMCs were used for most assays because CXCR3 expression partially decreased after cryopreservation. Compared with CXCR3-negative naive cells, CXCR3-positive naive cells had TRB CDR3s with higher hydrophobicity (lower Kidera factor 4), lower energy, and higher strength and volume indices. Within the same donor, TRBV-TRBJ usage looked similar between naive CXCR3-negative and CXCR3-positive cells, but memory cells had distinct patterns. Because surface CD5, which has been linked to self-reactivity in mice, was comparable between naive subsets, TCR interaction strength was also inferred from TRB CDR3 physicochemical properties. Repertoire diversity was comparably high in both naive subsets but much lower in memory CD8+ T cells.

As encoded in the germline V gene, CDR1 is MDHEN while CDR2 is SYDVKM. Measured from the cysteine to the phenylalanine, the CDR3 is 16 residues long. No DNA is given. Sequencer: NextSeq 550. The Human TCR Profiling Kit (MiLaboratory) was used to prepare UMI-labeled 5' RACE TRB cDNA libraries. The full amount of extracted RNA was used for cDNA synthesis, and the full amount of resulting cDNA was used for PCR amplification. Libraries were prepared in parallel using an identical number of PCR cycles. From the authors' description of their analysis: About 57,000 +/- 9,900 unique UMI-labeled TRB cDNA molecules per library were extracted with MIGEC and MiXCR, with at least two reads per UMI required. Each library averaged around 42,000 +/- 9,900 functional in-frame TRB CDR3 nucleotide clonotypes without stop codons. After downsampling to 5000 UMI-labeled TRB molecules per sample, diversity metrics such as normalized Shannon-Wiener and Chao1 were calculated in VDJtools. VDJtools was used to calculate clonotype-size-weighted physicochemical properties of the central five CDR3 residues, namely interaction energy, strength, volume and Kidera factor 4. Each CDR3 protein sequence appears as one entry after TCRdb reprocessed the reads, and no DNA is included. These V and J calls derive from TCRdb rather than the authors' analysis. In this sample's table one finds around 84,000 distinct CDR3 sequences. The ten largest clones add up to 0.7% to 1% of the sample.

A note on this clonotype: The antigen it binds to is not known.

Each CD8+ T cell subset was flow-sorted in triplicate, and 300,000 or so cells per subset were placed directly into RLT lysis buffer. Naive CD8+ T cells were defined stringently as CD45RO-CCR7+CD27+CD95- to exclude memory contaminants. Using standard density gradient centrifugation, peripheral blood mononuclear cells were isolated from buffy coats. Naive CXCR3-negative and CXCR3-positive CD8+ T cells were flow-sorted on a FACSAria III. Total RNA was extracted from sorted cells with an RNeasy Mini Kit. Sequenced: naive CXCR3+ CD8+ T cells from blood. The sample's cell subset or site label is to be understood as: CD45RO-CCR7+CD27+CD95- naive CD8+ T cells expressing CXCR3 (TNR3+). This chain joins TRBV28 to TRBJ2-7; with no DNA, the TCRdb D assignment of TRBD2 cannot be verified. The TCR was taken from a human donor in good health. Some clones in this sample may be carry-over from other donors' samples. The CDR3 region: CASSDTPSGLTYEQYF.